One and the same sample provided the 3 T cell receptor beta chains below, sequenced in a study of blood T cell repertoires in COVID-19. The repertoire was sequenced with immunoSEQ multiplex PCR; TCRdb's copy has only in-frame clones and lacks some. Of around 250,000 clones listed, about 90% were seen once; the top ten hold more than 1%. What was sequenced was PBMCs or T cells enriched from blood (not recorded which). Source of these receptors: a human donor in a cohort exposed to, infected with or recovered from COVID-19 (not recorded which). The donor label of this sample is uncertain.

The chain has TRBV29-1 and TRBJ1-2; 7 nucleotides line up with TRBD1. The CDR3 contains 14 residues. V gave up 0 bases and J gave up 8 bases; unmatched junction bases: 9. Germline CDR1 is SQVTM and CDR2 is ANQGSEA. The DNA for the CDR3 is TGCAGCGTTGAAGAACAGGGGATTAGTAAAGGCTACACCTTC. Its protein product is CSVEEQGISKGYTF.

The genes are TRBV5-1 and TRBJ1-2; no clear D. Trimming removed 5 bases at V and 2 bases at J, with 10 bases between. CDR3 size: 13 residues. Germline CDR1 reads SGHRS; CDR2 reads YFSETQ. The CDR3 DNA reads as TGCGCCAGCAGAACAGCTGTCAACTATGGCTACACCTTC. Its protein is CASRTAVNYGYTF. Supplemented by reference TRBV5-1 and TRBJ1-2, the full variable domain reads KAGVTQTPRYLIKTRGQQVTLSCSPISGHRSVSWYQQTPGQGLQFLFEYFSETQRNKGNFPGRFSGRQFSNSRSEMNVSTLELGDSALYLCASRTAVNYGYTFGSGTRLTVV.

The chain is built from TRBV27 and TRBJ2-3; the D gene is possibly TRBD2 (7 bases). The CDR3 contains 16 residues. Germline V lookup: CDR1 MNHEY, CDR2 SMNVEV (reference sequence). V gave up 0 bases and J gave up 1 base, with 11 bases separating them. The CDR3 DNA is TGTGCCAGCAGTTTATCAGGGGGGGCGGGCACAGATACGCAGTATTTT. As protein: CASSLSGGAGTDTQYF.